These 18 T cell receptor beta chains came from one sample sequenced in a study of beta chain features in type 1 diabetes. Overall study findings and caveats: Shortening that was moderate but significant affected the TCRB CDR3s of Type 1 diabetes patients in all four CD4+ subsets.

These TCRs are of unknown antigen specificity. Isolated RNA was reverse transcribed in full, so expressed TCRB transcripts were sequenced. The repertoire was sequenced with immunoSEQ multiplex PCR; TCRdb's copy has only in-frame clones and lacks some. Of some 660,000 clones in the sample, around an eighth were seen once. The sequenced material came from naive CD4+ T cells from blood. The source is a young man with type 1 diabetes.

The V call is TRBV19, the J call TRBJ2-7; tentative D call: TRBD2 (5 bases). Looked up from germline, CDR1 is LNHDA and CDR2 is SQIVND (reference sequence). V was trimmed by 4 bases and J by 7 bases, leaving 11 bases between them. This CDR3 has 12 amino acids. This chain's CDR3 is CASSTYEGEQYF. Written as DNA, the CDR3 is TGTGCCAGTAGTACCTATGAGGGTGAGCAGTACTTC.

This clone appeared a few times. The chain is built from TRBV7-8 and TRBJ2-1; D gene uncertain. The CDR3 has 14 residues. Trimming cost V 6 bases and J 2 bases, with 11 bases left between them. Germline V gives CDR1 SGHVS, CDR2 FQNEAQ. The CDR3, as DNA: TGTGCCAGCAGAACGACAAGCCCCTACAATGAGCAGTTCTTC. It specifies CASRTTSPYNEQFF. The whole variable domain, remainder taken from reference TRBV7-8 and TRBJ2-1, is GAGVSQSPRYKVAKRGQDVALRCDPISGHVSLFWYQQALGQGPEFLTYFQNEAQLDKSGLPSDRFFAERPEGSVSTLKIQRTQQEDSAVYLCASRTTSPYNEQFFGPGTRLTVL.

This clone was detected only a few times. The chain is built from TRBV15 and TRBJ2-1, with a weak D call TRBD1 (7 bases). This CDR3 has 17 residues. The germline gives CDR1 LNHNV, CDR2 YYDKDF (reference sequence). Trimming shortened V by 2 bases and J by 6 bases, and 20 bases separated the two germline ends. CDR3 loop: CATSRSGAYRGGNEQFF. The CDR3 region has the DNA TGTGCCACCAGCAGATCAGGGGCGTACAGGGGAGGCAATGAGCAGTTCTTC.

Only a few counts were recorded for this clone. V is TRBV5-4 and J is TRBJ2-1, with D uncertain. CDR3 length equals 16 residues. Germline assignment: CDR1 SGHNT and CDR2 YYREEE (reference sequence). Trimming removed 1 base at V and 0 bases at J, with 11 bases between. The CDR3 reads CASSLLSLSSYNEQFF. Here the CDR3 DNA reads TGTGCCAGCAGCTTGTTATCCCTTAGCTCCTACAATGAGCAGTTCTTC.

The chain is built from TRBV5-1 and TRBJ2-5; D unresolved. Germline V gene data show CDR1 as SGHRS and CDR2 as YFSETQ. V was clipped by 0 bases and J by 5 bases, with 11 bases between them. This CDR3 contains 14 residues. CDR3 in amino acids: CASSLVVAGETQYF. As DNA, the CDR3 is TGCGCCAGCAGCTTGGTGGTAGCCGGGGAGACCCAGTACTTC.

This sequence joins TRBV18 and TRBJ2-1; unclear D gene. This CDR3 has 15 residues. V was shortened by 2 bases and J by 3 bases, with 11 bases between the two germline ends. Germline V gene lookup returns CDR1 KGHSH and CDR2 LQKENI. The CDR3 DNA is TGTGCCAGCTCACCATCATCGACATTCTACAATGAGCAGTTCTTC. Translation: CASSPSSTFYNEQFF. Supplemented by reference TRBV18 and TRBJ2-1, the full variable domain reads NAGVMQNPRHLVRRRGQEARLRCSPMKGHSHVYWYRQLPEEGLKFMVYLQKENIIDESGMPKERFSAEFPKEGPSILRIQQVVRGDSAAYFCASSPSSTFYNEQFFGPGTRLTVL.

The genes are TRBV6-5 and TRBJ2-5, with TRBD2 matching 12 bases. The trim removed 6 bases at V and 4 bases at J, leaving 6 bases unmatched. Germline V gives CDR1 MNHEY, CDR2 SVGAGI. The CDR3 extends over 15 amino acids. CDR3: CASRRLAGAGETQYF. The CDR3, as DNA: TGTGCCAGCAGGCGACTAGCGGGAGCAGGAGAGACCCAGTACTTC.

This clone showed up just a few times. The rearrangement joins TRBV5-1 to TRBJ2-1; D assignment may be TRBD1 or TRBD2 (7 bases each). The V end was cut by 4 bases, the J end by 6 bases, with 23 bases between. From germline, CDR1 is SGHRS and CDR2 YFSETQ. The CDR3 extends over 17 amino acids. The CDR3 sequence: CASSPGGGDNFSNEQFF. As DNA, the CDR3 is TGCGCCAGCAGCCCAGGGGGAGGGGACAACTTTAGCAATGAGCAGTTCTTC.

The chain joins TRBV27 to TRBJ2-3; a weak D match, TRBD2 (6 bases). The CDR3 extends over 13 amino acids. The ends were cut back, 3 bases at V and 4 bases at J, with 8 bases in the middle. Germline values: CDR1 MNHEY, CDR2 SMNVEV (reference sequence). The CDR3 region is CASSFGSSDTQYF. For the CDR3, the DNA is TGTGCCAGCAGTTTCGGGAGTTCAGATACGCAGTATTTT.

The chain has TRBV18 and TRBJ1-4; possible D gene TRBD1, 6 bases. V lost 6 bases and J 5 bases, leaving 10 bases between the germline ends. The CDR3 runs to 13 residues. In germline, CDR1 is KGHSH, CDR2 LQKENI. CDR3 loop: CASSPGQNEKLFF. The DNA for the CDR3 is TGTGCCAGCTCCCCCGGACAGAATGAAAAACTGTTTTTT.

J is TRBJ2-2 and V is TRBV6-6; D remains unclear. Trimming left V 0 bases short and J 1 base short, with 6 bases between. Germline V CDR1 and CDR2: MNHNY, SVGAGI (reference sequence). The CDR3 sequence is 15 residues long. DNA for the CDR3: TGTGCCAGCAGTTACTCGCGGAAGAACACCGGGGAGCTGTTTTTT. Translating it yields CASSYSRKNTGELFF.

This clone appeared a few times. V is TRBV7-9 and J is TRBJ1-3; D gene unclear. CDR1 and CDR2 (germline): SEHNR, FQNEAQ (reference sequence). Trimming took off 1 base at V and 1 base at J, with 2 bases between the two ends. CDR3 length: 13 amino acids. The CDR3 loop reads CASSLESGNTIYF. In DNA form, the CDR3 reads TGTGCCAGCAGCTTAGAGTCTGGAAACACCATATATTTT.

This clone turned up a few times. This rearrangement joins TRBV30 to TRBJ2-3; 12 bases align to TRBD2. Germline V lookup: CDR1 GTSNPN, CDR2 SVGIG (reference sequence). The V and J ends lost 0 bases and 3 bases, in that order; junction bases with no gene match: 4. The CDR3 is 16 residues long. The CDR3 DNA reads as TGTGCCTGGAGTGTGGGACTAGCGGGTTTGACAGATACGCAGTATTTT. It yields the protein CAWSVGLAGLTDTQYF. The entire variable domain, with the rest obtained from reference TRBV30 and TRBJ2-3, is as follows: SQTIHQWPATLVQPVGSPLSLECTVEGTSNPNLYWYRQAAGRGLQLLFYSVGIGQISSEVPQNLSASRPQDRQFILSSKKLLLSDSGFYLCAWSVGLAGLTDTQYFGPGTRLTVL.

The chain carries TRBV27 and TRBJ2-3; 15 nucleotides agree with TRBD2. V shed 3 bases, J shed 4 bases, and the junction held 5 bases outside the gene matches. There are 17 residues in the CDR3. CDR1 and CDR2 from the germline V gene are MNHEY and SMNVEV (reference sequence). For the CDR3, the DNA is TGTGCCAGCAGTTTTTATCGGACTAGCGGGAGGGCAGATACGCAGTATTTT. This sequence encodes CASSFYRTSGRADTQYF.

This clone has more than one count but fewer than ten. J is TRBJ2-2 and V is TRBV7-9; no clear D gene. CDR3 length: 12 residues. Germline V gene sequence: CDR1 SEHNR, CDR2 FQNEAQ (reference sequence). V was shortened by 4 bases and J by 8 bases, with 8 bases between the two germline ends. The CDR3 sequence is CASSYITGELFF. DNA of the CDR3: TGTGCCAGCAGCTACATTACGGGGGAGCTGTTTTTT.

This clone has just a few counts. V gene TRBV28 combines with J gene TRBJ2-1; 11 nucleotides match TRBD2. Per the germline V gene, CDR1 is MDHEN and CDR2 is SYDVKM. The CDR3 runs 16 residues. The V gene end was trimmed by 6 bases and the J gene end by 5 bases; junction bases not matched to a gene: 9. CDR3 protein: CASSATSGAPNNEQFF. CDR3 nucleotides: TGTGCCAGCAGCGCGACTAGCGGGGCCCCTAACAATGAGCAGTTCTTC.

The V and J genes are TRBV29-1 and TRBJ1-1; D perhaps matches TRBD1 (6 bases). This CDR3 has 13 amino acids. V was shortened by 4 bases and J by 0 bases, with 9 bases between the two germline ends. The germline V gene has CDR1 SQVTM and CDR2 ANQGSEA. The CDR3 loop is CSVGGPLNTEAFF. In DNA, the CDR3 is TGCAGCGTTGGGGGGCCGCTGAACACTGAAGCTTTCTTT.

Note on this clone: Its ends do not fully match the called genes, so a read error is possible. The chain joins TRBV7-7 to TRBJ2-1; unclear D gene. Germline-derived CDR1 and CDR2 are SSHAT and FNYEAQ (reference sequence). CDR3 size: 16 residues. The CDR3 DNA reads TGTGCTAGCAGCTTAGTTCCGGATTCTTCCTACAATGAGCAGTTCTTC. As protein: CASSLVPDSSYNEQFF.